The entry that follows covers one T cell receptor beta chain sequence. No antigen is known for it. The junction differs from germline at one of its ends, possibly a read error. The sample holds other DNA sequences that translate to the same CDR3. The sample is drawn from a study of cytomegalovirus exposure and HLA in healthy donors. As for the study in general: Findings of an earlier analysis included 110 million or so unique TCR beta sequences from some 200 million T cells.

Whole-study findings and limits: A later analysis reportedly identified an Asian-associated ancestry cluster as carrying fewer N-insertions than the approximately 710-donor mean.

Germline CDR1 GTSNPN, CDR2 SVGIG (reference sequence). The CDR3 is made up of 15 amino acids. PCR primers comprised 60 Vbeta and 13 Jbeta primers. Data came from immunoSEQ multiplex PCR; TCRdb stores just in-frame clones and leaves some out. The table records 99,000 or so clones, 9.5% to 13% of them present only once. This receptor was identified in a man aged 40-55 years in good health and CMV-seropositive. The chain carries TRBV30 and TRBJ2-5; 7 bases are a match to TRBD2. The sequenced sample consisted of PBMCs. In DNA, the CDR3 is TGTGCCTGGAGTGTTGCAGGGACTAACCAAGAGACGCAGTACTTC. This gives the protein CAWSVAGTNQETQYF. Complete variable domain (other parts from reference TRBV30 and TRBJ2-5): SQTIHQWPATLVQPVGSPLSLECTVEGTSNPNLYWYRQAAGRGLQLLFYSVGIGQISSEVPQNLSASRPQDRQFILSSKKLLLSDSGFYLCAWSVAGTNQETQYFGPGTRLLVL.